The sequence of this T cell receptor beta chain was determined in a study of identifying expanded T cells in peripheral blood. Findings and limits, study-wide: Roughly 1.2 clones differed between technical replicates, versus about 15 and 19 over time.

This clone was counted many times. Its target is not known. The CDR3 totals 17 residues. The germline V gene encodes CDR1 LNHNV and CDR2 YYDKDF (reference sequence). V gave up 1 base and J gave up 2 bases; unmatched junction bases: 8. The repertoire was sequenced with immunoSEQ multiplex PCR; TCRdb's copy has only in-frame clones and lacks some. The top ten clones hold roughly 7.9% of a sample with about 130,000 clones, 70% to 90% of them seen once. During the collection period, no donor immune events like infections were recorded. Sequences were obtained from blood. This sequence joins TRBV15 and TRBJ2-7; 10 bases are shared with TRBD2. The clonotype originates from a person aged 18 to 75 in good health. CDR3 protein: CATSRGDGLADTYEQYF. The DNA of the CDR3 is TGTGCCACCAGCAGAGGTGACGGACTAGCGGATACCTACGAGCAGTACTTC.